This T cell receptor (beta chain) was recorded in a study of T cell responses to AZD1222 COVID-19 vaccine. On this clone itself: The antigen is undetermined.

Study outcomes and limitations: In the spike-specific TCR repertoire, nearly half reportedly target unmutated variant regions.

Sequencing was performed with immunoSEQ multiplex PCR; in TCRdb, only in-frame clones are kept and a portion is missing. The data contain 60,000 to 100,000 clones, about 91% of them seen just once; the ten biggest clones take up under 7.5%. The starting material was peripheral blood, obtained on day 0 of MenACWY control vaccination. The clonotype was recovered from an adult in good health.

The CDR3 loop reads CATSDGLARTGELFF. The CDR3 DNA reads as TGTGCCACCAGTGACGGACTAGCGCGCACCGGGGAGCTGTTTTTT. The chain is built from TRBV24-1 and TRBJ2-2; 9 bases are shared with TRBD2. J lost 4 bases, V lost 4 bases, and 3 bases had no gene match. CDR3 length: 15 residues. Germline assignment: CDR1 KGHDR and CDR2 SFDVKD.